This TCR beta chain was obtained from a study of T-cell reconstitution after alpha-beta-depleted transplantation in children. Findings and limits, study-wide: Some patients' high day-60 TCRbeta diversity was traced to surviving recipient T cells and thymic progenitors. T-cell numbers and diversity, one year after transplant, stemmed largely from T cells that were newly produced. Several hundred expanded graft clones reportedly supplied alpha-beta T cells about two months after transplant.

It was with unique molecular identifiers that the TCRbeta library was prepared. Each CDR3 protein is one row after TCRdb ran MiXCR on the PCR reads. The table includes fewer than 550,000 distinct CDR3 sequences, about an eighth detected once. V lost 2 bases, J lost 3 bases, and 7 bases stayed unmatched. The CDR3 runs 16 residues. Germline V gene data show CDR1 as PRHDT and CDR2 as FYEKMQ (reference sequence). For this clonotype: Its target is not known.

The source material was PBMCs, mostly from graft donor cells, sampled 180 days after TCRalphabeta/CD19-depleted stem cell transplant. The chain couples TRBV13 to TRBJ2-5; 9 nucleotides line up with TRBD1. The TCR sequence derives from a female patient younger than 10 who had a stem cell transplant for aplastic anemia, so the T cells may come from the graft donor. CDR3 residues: CASSLSPWTGEETQYF. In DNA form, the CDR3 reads TGTGCCAGCAGCTTATCCCCCTGGACAGGGGAAGAGACCCAGTACTTC.